A single sample gave rise to the 24 T cell receptor beta chains below, sequenced in a study of identical twins. TCRdb re-derived calls from the 5' RACE reads in MiXCR, one entry per CDR3 protein. The top ten hold less than 0.35% of the sample, which has 1.5 million or so distinct CDR3 sequences, under 35% seen once. Sequencing was performed on cord blood. The receptors originated from a newborn girl in good health.

The CDR3 sequence is CASSLGGKNSPLHF. In DNA form, the CDR3 reads TGTGCCAGCAGTTTAGGAGGGAAGAATTCACCCCTCCACTTT. V and J are TRBV12-3 or TRBV12-4 and TRBJ1-6; D is unclear. Trimming pared 1 base from V and 7 bases from J, leaving 8 bases between. CDR3 length: 14 residues.

This clonotype was detected once. The V call is TRBV7-8, the J call TRBJ1-1; weak D call: TRBD1 (5 bases). Germline V gene lookup returns CDR1 SGHVS and CDR2 FQNEAQ. This CDR3 has 17 amino acids. The ends were cut back, 4 bases at V and 0 bases at J, with 18 bases in the middle. The CDR3: CASSSFQGKVLNTEAFF. In DNA form, the CDR3 reads TGTGCCAGCAGCTCATTCCAGGGAAAGGTATTGAACACTGAAGCTTTCTTT.

This clonotype was counted many times. This chain links TRBV27 with TRBJ2-5, with no clear D. V was pared by 9 bases and J by 2 bases, with 1 base between. The length of the CDR3 is 9 residues. Germline V gives CDR1 MNHEY, CDR2 SMNVEV (reference sequence). In DNA form, the CDR3 reads TGTGCCAGGCAAGAGACCCAGTACTTC. This codes for CARQETQYF.

The chain links TRBV9 to TRBJ2-3, with 13 bases fitting TRBD2. This CDR3 spans 17 amino acids. Trimming at V came to 0 bases and at J to 0 bases, leaving 1 base not matched to a gene. Germline assignment: CDR1 SGDLS and CDR2 YYNGEE. CDR3 in amino acids: CASSVGTSGGSTDTQYF. DNA of the CDR3: TGTGCCAGCAGCGTAGGGACTAGCGGGGGCAGCACAGATACGCAGTATTTT.

This clonotype turned up a few times. This rearrangement joins TRBV20-1 to TRBJ2-3, with a weak D call TRBD2 (6 bases). Germline V gene data show CDR1 as DFQATT and CDR2 as SNEGSKA (reference sequence). The CDR3 is 15 amino acids. Between the trimmed V and J ends, which lost 1 base and 7 bases, there was a span of 18 bases. The CDR3: CSARGSSESPNTQYF. CDR3 nucleotides: TGCAGTGCTAGAGGCTCTAGCGAGTCTCCGAATACGCAGTATTTT.

The table lists this clonotype with many counts. The chain recombines TRBV20-1 with TRBJ2-7; D gene uncertain. The V gene lost 3 bases and the J gene lost 3 bases, with 6 bases spanning the gap. CDR3 length equals 11 residues. Germline CDR1 reads DFQATT; CDR2 reads SNEGSKA (reference sequence). CDR3 bases: TGCAGTGCTAGGCCATACTACGAGCAGTACTTC. Protein product: CSARPYYEQYF.

The CDR3 region has the DNA TGTGCCAGCAGTGGATTTGAAAGGTACATTCAGTACTTC. Translation gives CASSGFERYIQYF. This sequence joins TRBV6-1 and TRBJ2-4; D uncertain. Between the trimmed V and J ends, which lost 4 bases and 8 bases, there was a span of 12 bases. The CDR3 is 13 residues long. The germline V gene has CDR1 MNHNS and CDR2 SASEGT.

This clonotype was seen a handful of times. This chain links TRBV20-1 with TRBJ2-3, with a tentative D call TRBD2 (6 bases). Germline loops: CDR1 DFQATT, CDR2 SNEGSKA (reference sequence). The CDR3 has 14 amino acids. V dropped 0 bases and J dropped 11 bases, with 18 bases sitting between them. This chain's CDR3 is CSARDPLNLGGQYF. CDR3 sequence (DNA): TGCAGTGCTAGAGATCCTCTCAACCTCGGGGGGCAGTATTTT.

V is TRBV29-1 and J is TRBJ2-4, with a tentative D call TRBD2 (5 bases). V was clipped by 4 bases and J by 6 bases, with 16 bases between them. This CDR3 region has 14 residues. CDR1 is SQVTM, CDR2 ANQGSEA, per germline. The CDR3 sequence: CSVAQRIGSNIQYF. CDR3 sequence (DNA): TGCAGCGTTGCCCAGCGGATTGGTTCAAACATTCAGTACTTC.

The rearrangement links TRBV18 to TRBJ2-2; 8 positions match TRBD1. The germline CDR1 and CDR2 sequences are KGHSH and LQKENI. The CDR3 runs 18 residues. V was clipped by 0 bases and J by 0 bases; unmatched bases: 6. The CDR3 loop reads CASSPPFRGLSNTGELFF. The CDR3 DNA reads TGTGCCAGCTCACCACCGTTCAGGGGGCTTTCGAACACCGGGGAGCTGTTTTTT. The full variable domain, rest sourced from reference TRBV18 and TRBJ2-2, is NAGVMQNPRHLVRRRGQEARLRCSPMKGHSHVYWYRQLPEEGLKFMVYLQKENIIDESGMPKERFSAEFPKEGPSILRIQQVVRGDSAAYFCASSPPFRGLSNTGELFFGEGSRLTVL.

This clonotype was seen a few times. The chain uses TRBV2 and TRBJ1-6; a weak D match, TRBD1 (5 bases). V gave up 7 bases and J gave up 5 bases, with 12 bases separating them. This CDR3 is 14 amino acids long. Germline CDR1 is SNHLY and CDR2 is FYNNEI. The CDR3 DNA reads TGTGCCAGCACCCCCAGGGCCCATAATTCACCCCTCCACTTT. Translated: CASTPRAHNSPLHF.

This clonotype was detected only a few times. The chain employs TRBV6-2 or TRBV6-3 and TRBJ2-1; 13 bases align to TRBD2. The CDR3 is made up of 15 amino acids. The germline gives CDR1 MNHEY, CDR2 SVGEGT. The J segment lost 6 bases and the V segment lost 2 bases, leaving 1 base of the junction unmatched. The CDR3 is CASSYGTSGINEQFF. For the CDR3, the DNA is TGTGCCAGCAGTTACGGGACTAGCGGGATCAATGAGCAGTTCTTC.

This clonotype was detected a few times. The chain combines TRBV5-1 with TRBJ1-6, with 7 bases lining up with TRBD1. This CDR3 spans 13 amino acids. The V segment lost 4 bases and the J segment 8 bases; nucleotides outside the gene matches: 3. The V gene's germline CDR1 is SGHRS and CDR2 YFSETQ. Written as DNA, the CDR3 is TGCGCCAGCAGCGTTGACAGGGATTCACCCCTCCACTTT. Translating it yields CASSVDRDSPLHF.

The gene calls are TRBV6-2 or TRBV6-3 and TRBJ2-6, with D perhaps TRBD1 (6 bases). This CDR3 region has 16 residues. V shed 8 bases and J shed 0 bases, with 14 bases lying between them. Germline lookup yields CDR1 MNHEY and CDR2 SVGEGT. The CDR3 bases are TGTGCCAGCCAACAGGGTGACACCTCTGGGGCCAACGTCCTGACTTTC. This sequence encodes CASQQGDTSGANVLTF.

CDR3 nucleotides: TGTGCCAGCTCACCACTACTAGCGGGGACCAATGAGCAGTTCTTC. It specifies CASSPLLAGTNEQFF. The chain recombines TRBV18 with TRBJ2-1; 10 nucleotides line up with TRBD2. Germline V gives CDR1 KGHSH, CDR2 LQKENI. The trim removed 1 base at V and 6 bases at J, leaving 3 bases unmatched. This CDR3 has 15 amino acids.

The V call is TRBV7-9, the J call TRBJ2-3; 7 bases match TRBD2. The CDR3 consists of 14 residues. Trimming took 2 bases from V and 4 from J; bases not matched to a gene: 3. The germline V gene has CDR1 SEHNR and CDR2 FQNEAQ (reference sequence). CDR3 nucleotides: TGTGCCAGCAGCTTAATGGGGGGGTCAGATACGCAGTATTTT. This gives the protein CASSLMGGSDTQYF.

The chain joins TRBV11-2 to TRBJ1-1, with D perhaps TRBD1 (6 bases). The CDR3 has 14 amino acids. The germline V gene encodes CDR1 SGHAT and CDR2 FQNNGV. With 2 bases removed from V and 5 bases from J, the gap between germline ends came to 12 bases. CDR3 nucleotides: TGTGCCAGCAGCTTATCTGGGGGGCAAACTGAAGCTTTCTTT. This codes for CASSLSGGQTEAFF.

The chain is built from TRBV20-1 and TRBJ1-2, with 9 bases lining up with TRBD1. The CDR3 consists of 16 residues. Unmatched junction bases numbered 18, after V lost 5 bases and J lost 8 bases. The V gene's germline CDR1 is DFQATT and CDR2 SNEGSKA (reference sequence). CDR3 amino acids: CSAPKTAGTGSRGYTF. CDR3 sequence (DNA): TGCAGTGCTCCAAAGACTGCCGGGACAGGGAGTAGGGGCTACACCTTC.

This rearrangement joins TRBV3-1 to TRBJ1-3, with D unresolved. The germline V gene has CDR1 LGHDT and CDR2 YNNKEL (reference sequence). The V gene lost 1 base and the J gene lost 0 bases, with 10 bases spanning the gap. CDR3 length: 16 amino acids. CDR3 DNA sequence: TGTGCCAGCAGCCAAGGACCACACCTCTCTGGAAACACCATATATTTT. It is translated as CASSQGPHLSGNTIYF.

This sequence joins TRBV20-1 and TRBJ2-7; D perhaps matches TRBD1 (6 bases). The CDR3 runs 14 residues. Germline V gene lookup returns CDR1 DFQATT and CDR2 SNEGSKA (reference sequence). V lost 2 bases and J lost 2, with 13 bases in between. The CDR3 protein is CSARFPGHTYEQYF. The CDR3 DNA reads TGCAGTGCTAGATTTCCGGGACACACCTACGAGCAGTACTTC.

The V gene is TRBV20-1, the J gene TRBJ2-4; D gene uncertain. The DNA end is a closer match to TRBJ2-7, so the J assignment may be wrong. The V gene's germline CDR1 is DFQATT and CDR2 SNEGSKA (reference sequence). This CDR3 is built from 12 residues. The CDR3: CSATRALYEQYF. The CDR3 region has the DNA TGCAGTGCTACTAGAGCCCTCTACGAGCAGTACTTC.

The V call is TRBV20-1, the J call TRBJ2-7; D may be TRBD1 (5 bases). The germline V and J ends were trimmed by 6 bases and 6 bases, with 9 bases remaining between them. The CDR3 is made up of 10 amino acids. Germline lookup yields CDR1 DFQATT and CDR2 SNEGSKA (reference sequence). For the CDR3, the DNA is TGCAGTGCCATCAGGGTCGAGCAGTACTTC. Translation gives CSAIRVEQYF.

The table lists this clonotype with a few counts. This chain joins TRBV10-2 and TRBJ2-7, with TRBD1 matching over 9 bases. The junction had 11 bases not matched to a gene; V was cut back by 7 bases and J by 4 bases. CDR1 and CDR2 (germline): WSHSY, SAAADI. This CDR3 comprises 15 residues. The CDR3 DNA sequence: TGCGCCAGCATACCCAGGTGGACAGGGGTTTACGAGCAGTACTTC. It is translated as CASIPRWTGVYEQYF.

This clonotype has more than one count but fewer than ten. The rearrangement links TRBV7-9 to TRBJ1-5, with D maybe TRBD1 (5 bases). CDR1 is SEHNR and CDR2 is FQNEAQ in the germline V gene (reference sequence). The CDR3 covers 15 residues. V lost 1 base, J lost 4 bases, and 11 bases lay in between. CDR3 sequence reads: CASSLGQIENQPQHF. The CDR3 DNA reads as TGTGCCAGCAGCTTAGGACAGATTGAGAATCAGCCCCAGCATTTT.